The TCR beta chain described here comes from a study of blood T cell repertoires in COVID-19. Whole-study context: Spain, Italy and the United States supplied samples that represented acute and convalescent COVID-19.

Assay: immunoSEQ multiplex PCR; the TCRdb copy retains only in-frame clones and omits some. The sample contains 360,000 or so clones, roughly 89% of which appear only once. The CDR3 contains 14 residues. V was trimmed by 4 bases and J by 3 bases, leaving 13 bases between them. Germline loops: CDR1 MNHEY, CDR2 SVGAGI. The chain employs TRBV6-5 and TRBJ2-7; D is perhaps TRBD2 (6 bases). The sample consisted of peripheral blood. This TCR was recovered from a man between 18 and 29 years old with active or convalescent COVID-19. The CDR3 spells CASSFRGGYYEQYF. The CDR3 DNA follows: TGTGCCAGCAGTTTCCGTGGGGGGTACTACGAGCAGTACTTC.